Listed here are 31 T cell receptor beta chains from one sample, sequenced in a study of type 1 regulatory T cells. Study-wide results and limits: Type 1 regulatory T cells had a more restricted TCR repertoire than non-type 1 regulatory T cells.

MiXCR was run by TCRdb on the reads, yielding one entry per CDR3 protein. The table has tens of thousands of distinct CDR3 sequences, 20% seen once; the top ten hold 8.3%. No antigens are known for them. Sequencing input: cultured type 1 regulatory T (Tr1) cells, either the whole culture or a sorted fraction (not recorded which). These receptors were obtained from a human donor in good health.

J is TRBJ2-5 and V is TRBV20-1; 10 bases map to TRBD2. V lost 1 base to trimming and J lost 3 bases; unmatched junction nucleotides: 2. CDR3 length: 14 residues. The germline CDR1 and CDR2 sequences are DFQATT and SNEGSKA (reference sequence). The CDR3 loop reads CSARASGRKETQYF. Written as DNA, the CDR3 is TGCAGTGCTAGAGCTAGCGGGAGAAAAGAGACCCAGTACTTC.

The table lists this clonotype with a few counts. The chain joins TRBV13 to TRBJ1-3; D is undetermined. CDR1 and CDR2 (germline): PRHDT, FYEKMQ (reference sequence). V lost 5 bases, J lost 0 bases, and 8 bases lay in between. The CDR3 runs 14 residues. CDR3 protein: CASSPGPSGNTIYF. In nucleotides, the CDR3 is TGTGCCAGCAGCCCCGGCCCCTCTGGAAACACCATATATTTT.

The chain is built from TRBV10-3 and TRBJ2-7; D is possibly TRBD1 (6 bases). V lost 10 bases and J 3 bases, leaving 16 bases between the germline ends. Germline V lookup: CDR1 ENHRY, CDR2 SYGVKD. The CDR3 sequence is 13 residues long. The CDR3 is CATLEDSVYEQYF. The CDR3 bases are TGTGCCACCCTAGAGGACAGCGTCTACGAGCAGTACTTC.

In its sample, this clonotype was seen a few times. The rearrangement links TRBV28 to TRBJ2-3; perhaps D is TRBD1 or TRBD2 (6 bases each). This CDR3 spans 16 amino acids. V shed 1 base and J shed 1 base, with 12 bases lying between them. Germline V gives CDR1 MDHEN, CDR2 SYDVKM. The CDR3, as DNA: TGTGCCAGCAGTTTATCTCGGGGGCCCGGCACAGATACGCAGTATTTT. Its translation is CASSLSRGPGTDTQYF.

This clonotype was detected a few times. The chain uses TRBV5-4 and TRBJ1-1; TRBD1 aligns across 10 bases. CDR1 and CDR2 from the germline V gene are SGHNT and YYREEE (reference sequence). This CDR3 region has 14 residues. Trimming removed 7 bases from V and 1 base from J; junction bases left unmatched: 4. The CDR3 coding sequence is TGTGCCAGCTCCCGGGACAGGGGGAACACTGAAGCTTTCTTT. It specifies CASSRDRGNTEAFF. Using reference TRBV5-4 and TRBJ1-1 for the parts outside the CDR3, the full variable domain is ETGVTQSPTHLIKTRGQQVTLRCSSQSGHNTVSWYQQALGQGPQFIFQYYREEENGRGNFPPRFSGLQFPNYSSELNVNALELDDSALYLCASSRDRGNTEAFFGQGTRLTVV.

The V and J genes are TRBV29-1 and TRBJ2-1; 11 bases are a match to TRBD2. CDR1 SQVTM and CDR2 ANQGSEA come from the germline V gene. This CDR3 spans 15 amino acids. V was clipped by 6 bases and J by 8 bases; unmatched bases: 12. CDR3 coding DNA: TGCAGCGTCGGCTTTTGGGCTAGCGGGAGGTATGAGCAGTTCTTC. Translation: CSVGFWASGRYEQFF.

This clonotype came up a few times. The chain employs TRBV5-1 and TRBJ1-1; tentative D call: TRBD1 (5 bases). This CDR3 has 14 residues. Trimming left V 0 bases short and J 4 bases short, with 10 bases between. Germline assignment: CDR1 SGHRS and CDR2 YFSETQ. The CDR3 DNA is TGCGCCAGCAGCTTGGGCGCAGGGTCCACTGAAGCTTTCTTT. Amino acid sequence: CASSLGAGSTEAFF.

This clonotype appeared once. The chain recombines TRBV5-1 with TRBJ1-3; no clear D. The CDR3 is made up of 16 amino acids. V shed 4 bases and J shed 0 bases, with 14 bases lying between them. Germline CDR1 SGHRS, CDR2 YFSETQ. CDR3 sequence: CASSVDGTSSGNTIYF. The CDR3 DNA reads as TGCGCCAGCAGCGTCGACGGAACGAGCTCTGGAAACACCATATATTTT.

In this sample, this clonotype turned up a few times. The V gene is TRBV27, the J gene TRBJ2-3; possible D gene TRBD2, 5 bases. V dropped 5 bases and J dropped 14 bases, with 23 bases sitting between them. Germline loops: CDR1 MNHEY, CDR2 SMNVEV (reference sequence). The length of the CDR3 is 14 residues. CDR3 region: CASSPRRTSPALYF. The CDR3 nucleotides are TGTGCCAGCAGTCCTCGAAGGACTTCCCCGGCGTTGTATTTT.

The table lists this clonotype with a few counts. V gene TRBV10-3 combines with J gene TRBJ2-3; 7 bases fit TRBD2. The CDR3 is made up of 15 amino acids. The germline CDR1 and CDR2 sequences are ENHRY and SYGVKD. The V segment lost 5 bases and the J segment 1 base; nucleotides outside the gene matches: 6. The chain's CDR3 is CAISLAGEGTDTQYF. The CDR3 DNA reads TGTGCCATCAGTCTTGCGGGAGAAGGCACAGATACGCAGTATTTT.

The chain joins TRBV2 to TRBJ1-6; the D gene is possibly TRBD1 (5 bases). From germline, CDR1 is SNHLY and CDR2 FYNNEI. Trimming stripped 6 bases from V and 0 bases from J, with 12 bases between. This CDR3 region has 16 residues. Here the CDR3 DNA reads TGTGCCAGCAGCCCAGACAGACTCTCCTATAATTCACCCCTCCACTTT. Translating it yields CASSPDRLSYNSPLHF.

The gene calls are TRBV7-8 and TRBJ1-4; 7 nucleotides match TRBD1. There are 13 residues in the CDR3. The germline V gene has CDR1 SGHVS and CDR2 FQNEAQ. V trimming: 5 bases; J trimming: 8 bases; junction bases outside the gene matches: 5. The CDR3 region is CASSAQGWEKLFF. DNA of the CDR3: TGTGCCAGCAGCGCACAGGGGTGGGAAAAACTGTTTTTT.

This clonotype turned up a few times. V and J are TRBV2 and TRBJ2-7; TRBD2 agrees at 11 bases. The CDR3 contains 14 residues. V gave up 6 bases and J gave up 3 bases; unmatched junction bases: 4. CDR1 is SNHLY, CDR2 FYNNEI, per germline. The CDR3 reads CASRPGLADYEQYF. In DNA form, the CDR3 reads TGTGCCAGCAGACCGGGACTAGCGGACTACGAGCAGTACTTC.

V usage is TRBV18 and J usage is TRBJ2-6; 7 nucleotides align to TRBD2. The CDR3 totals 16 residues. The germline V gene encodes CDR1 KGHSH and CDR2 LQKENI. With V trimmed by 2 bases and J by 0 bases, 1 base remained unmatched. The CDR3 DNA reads TGTGCCAGCTCACCATCGGGGGGCTCTGGGGCCAACGTCCTGACTTTC. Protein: CASSPSGGSGANVLTF.

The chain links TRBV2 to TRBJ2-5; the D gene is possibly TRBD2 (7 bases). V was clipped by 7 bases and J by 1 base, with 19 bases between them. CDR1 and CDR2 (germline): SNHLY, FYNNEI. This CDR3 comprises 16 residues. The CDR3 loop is CASTPLGGGFQETQYF. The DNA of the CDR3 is TGTGCCAGCACCCCATTAGGGGGAGGGTTCCAAGAGACCCAGTACTTC.

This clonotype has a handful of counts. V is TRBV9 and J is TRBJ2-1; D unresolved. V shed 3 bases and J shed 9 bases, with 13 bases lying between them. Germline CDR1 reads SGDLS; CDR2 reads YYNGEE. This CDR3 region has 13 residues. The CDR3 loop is CASSGIKGGEQFF. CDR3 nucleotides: TGTGCCAGCAGCGGCATTAAGGGTGGTGAGCAGTTCTTC.

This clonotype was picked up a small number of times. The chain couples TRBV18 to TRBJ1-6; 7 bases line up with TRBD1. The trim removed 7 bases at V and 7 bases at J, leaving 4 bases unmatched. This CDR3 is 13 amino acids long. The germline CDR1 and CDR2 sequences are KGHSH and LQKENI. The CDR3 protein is CASYGTANSPLHF. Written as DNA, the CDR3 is TGTGCCAGCTATGGGACAGCCAATTCACCCCTCCACTTT.

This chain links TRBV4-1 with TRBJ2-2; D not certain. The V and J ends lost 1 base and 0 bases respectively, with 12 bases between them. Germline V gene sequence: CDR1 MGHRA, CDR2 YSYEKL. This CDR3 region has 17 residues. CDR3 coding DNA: TGCGCCAGCAGCCAAGCGGCCCGGGCCACGAACACCGGGGAGCTGTTTTTT. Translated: CASSQAARATNTGELFF.

CDR3 sequence reads: CASTRTQHGTGIYNEQFF. DNA for the CDR3: TGTGCCAGCACCCGAACGCAGCACGGGACAGGGATATACAATGAGCAGTTCTTC. This sequence joins TRBV6-7 and TRBJ2-1; 9 bases fit TRBD1. TRBV6-7 is an ORF; its function is uncertain. This CDR3 is built from 18 residues. With 7 bases clipped from V and 4 bases from J, the junction kept 17 bases outside the gene matches.

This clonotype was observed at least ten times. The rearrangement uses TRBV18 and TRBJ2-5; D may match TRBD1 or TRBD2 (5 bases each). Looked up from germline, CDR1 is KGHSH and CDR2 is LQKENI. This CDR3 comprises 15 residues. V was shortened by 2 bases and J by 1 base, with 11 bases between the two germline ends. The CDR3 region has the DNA TGTGCCAGCTCACCAGGGACCCCTCCCCAAGAGACCCAGTACTTC. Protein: CASSPGTPPQETQYF. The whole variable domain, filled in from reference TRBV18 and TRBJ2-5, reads NAGVMQNPRHLVRRRGQEARLRCSPMKGHSHVYWYRQLPEEGLKFMVYLQKENIIDESGMPKERFSAEFPKEGPSILRIQQVVRGDSAAYFCASSPGTPPQETQYFGPGTRLLVL.

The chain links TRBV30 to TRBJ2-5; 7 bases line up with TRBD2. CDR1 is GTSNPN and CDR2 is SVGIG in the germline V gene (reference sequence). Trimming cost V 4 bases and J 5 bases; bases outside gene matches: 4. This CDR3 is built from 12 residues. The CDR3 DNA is TGTGCCTGGACGACTAGCCTCGAGACCCAGTACTTC. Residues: CAWTTSLETQYF.

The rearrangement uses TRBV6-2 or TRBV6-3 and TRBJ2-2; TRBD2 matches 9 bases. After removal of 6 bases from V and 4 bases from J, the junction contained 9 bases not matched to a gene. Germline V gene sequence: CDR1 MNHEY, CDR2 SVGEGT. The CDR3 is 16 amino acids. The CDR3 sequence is CASSPGGSGGTGELFF. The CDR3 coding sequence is TGTGCCAGCAGCCCCGGGGGTAGCGGGGGCACCGGGGAGCTGTTTTTT.

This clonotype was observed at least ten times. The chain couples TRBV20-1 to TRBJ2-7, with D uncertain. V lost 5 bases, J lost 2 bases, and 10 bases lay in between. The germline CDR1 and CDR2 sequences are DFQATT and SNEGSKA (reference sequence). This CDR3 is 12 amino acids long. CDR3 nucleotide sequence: TGCAGTGCTCCCCACCTCGCCTACGAGCAGTACTTC. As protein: CSAPHLAYEQYF.

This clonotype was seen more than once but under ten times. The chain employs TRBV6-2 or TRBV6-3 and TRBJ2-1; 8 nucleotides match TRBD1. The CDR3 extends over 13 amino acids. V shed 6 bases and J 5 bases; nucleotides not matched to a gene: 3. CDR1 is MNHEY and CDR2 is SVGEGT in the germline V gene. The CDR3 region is CASRMTGDNEQFF. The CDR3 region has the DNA TGTGCCAGCAGAATGACAGGGGACAATGAGCAGTTCTTC.

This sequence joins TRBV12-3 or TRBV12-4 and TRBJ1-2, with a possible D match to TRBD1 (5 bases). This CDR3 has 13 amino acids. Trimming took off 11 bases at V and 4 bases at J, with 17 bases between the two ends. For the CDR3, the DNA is TGTGCCGGCCGTCTGGCGGGGGGCTATGGCTACACCTTC. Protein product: CAGRLAGGYGYTF.

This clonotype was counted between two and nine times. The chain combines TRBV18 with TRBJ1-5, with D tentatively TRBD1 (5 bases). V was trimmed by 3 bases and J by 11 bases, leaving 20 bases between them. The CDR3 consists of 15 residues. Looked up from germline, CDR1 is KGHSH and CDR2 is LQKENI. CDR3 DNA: TGTGCCAGCTCACCGGAGAATGGGCAGGGAGGGTCCCAGCATTTT. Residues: CASSPENGQGGSQHF.

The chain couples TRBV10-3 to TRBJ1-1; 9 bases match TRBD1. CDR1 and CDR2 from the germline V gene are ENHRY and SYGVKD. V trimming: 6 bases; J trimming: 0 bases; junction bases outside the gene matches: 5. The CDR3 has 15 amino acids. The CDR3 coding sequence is TGTGCCATCAGGCCGGACAGGGGACTGAACACTGAAGCTTTCTTT. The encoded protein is CAIRPDRGLNTEAFF.

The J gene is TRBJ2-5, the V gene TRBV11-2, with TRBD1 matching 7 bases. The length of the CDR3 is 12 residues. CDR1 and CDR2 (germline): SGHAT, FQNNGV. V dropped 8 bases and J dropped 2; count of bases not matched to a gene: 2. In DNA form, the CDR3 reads TGTGCCAGCTCGGGACAGCAAGAGACCCAGTACTTC. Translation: CASSGQQETQYF.

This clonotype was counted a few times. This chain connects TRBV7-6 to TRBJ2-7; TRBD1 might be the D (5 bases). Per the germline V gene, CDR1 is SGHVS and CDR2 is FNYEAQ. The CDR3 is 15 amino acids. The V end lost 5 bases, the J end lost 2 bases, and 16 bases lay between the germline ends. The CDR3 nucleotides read TGTGCCAGCAGCATAACAACAGGTCATCCCTACGAGCAGTACTTC. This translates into CASSITTGHPYEQYF.

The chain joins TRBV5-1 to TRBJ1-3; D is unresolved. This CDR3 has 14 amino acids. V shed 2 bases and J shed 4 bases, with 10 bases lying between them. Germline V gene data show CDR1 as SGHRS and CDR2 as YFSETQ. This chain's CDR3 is CASSLGWPGNTIYF. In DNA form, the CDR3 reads TGCGCCAGCAGCTTAGGCTGGCCCGGAAACACCATATATTTT.

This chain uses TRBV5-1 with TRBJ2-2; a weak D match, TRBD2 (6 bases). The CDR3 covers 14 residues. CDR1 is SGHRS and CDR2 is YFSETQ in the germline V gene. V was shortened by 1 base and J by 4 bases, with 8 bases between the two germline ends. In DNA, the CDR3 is TGCGCCAGCAGCTTGAAGGGAGGCACCGGGGAGCTGTTTTTT. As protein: CASSLKGGTGELFF.